This paragraph reports one T cell receptor beta chain. Its antigen is not known. This record comes from a study of cytomegalovirus exposure and HLA in healthy donors. Study results and caveats: CMV serostatus was the only recorded immune exposure for donors. There were reportedly fewer N-insertions in an Asian-associated ancestry cluster than the approximately 640-donor mean, in a later analysis. The study carried out a later analysis of TCR beta sequences. It associated some 17,000 of them with specific HLA alleles at a false discovery rate of 0.05. Reportedly, TCR beta sequences accurately predicted HLA-A and HLA-B alleles in most subjects.

The primer mix had 60 Vbeta and 13 Jbeta primers. Assay used: immunoSEQ multiplex PCR; TCRdb lists only in-frame clones, some missing. In the table there are some 150,000 clones, approximately 80% of which are singletons. The CDR3 is made up of 13 amino acids. Per the germline V gene, CDR1 is PRHDT and CDR2 is FYEKMQ (reference sequence). The V end lost 1 base, the J end lost 5 bases, and 6 bases lay between the germline ends. Material for sequencing was PBMCs. The sequence was obtained from a male donor in good health and CMV-seronegative. V and J are TRBV13 and TRBJ2-1, with D unclear. The CDR3 region is CASSLAPDNEQFF. The CDR3 nucleotides read TGTGCCAGCAGCTTAGCCCCCGACAATGAGCAGTTCTTC.